This TCR beta chain was identified during a study of Ad26.COV2.S vaccination and SARS-CoV-2 variants. Study-wide results and limits: Following vaccination, spike-specific CD8+ and CD4+ T cell responses reportedly exhibited substantial breadth. Overall T cell responses may have been underestimated by the analyses of TCR breadth and depth. Recipients of vaccine and of placebo showed similar breadth of their non-spike TCR repertoires.

Germline V gene lookup returns CDR1 LGHNT and CDR2 FRNRAP. The CDR3 length is 16 residues. V lost 1 base and J 0 bases, leaving 7 bases between the germline ends. Here immunoSEQ multiplex PCR was the method, and the copy in TCRdb shows in-frame clones only, minus some. The sample shows nearly 95,000 clones, 82% of them seen only once. This clone was seen only a few times. The antigen remains unidentified. V usage is TRBV12-5 and J usage is TRBJ1-6, with D unclear. The TCR was taken from a human donor who had recovered from COVID-19. Sequenced here: peripheral blood, sampled after recovery from COVID-19. CDR3 in DNA: TGTGCTAGTGGTTTGGACTCCGGCTCCTATAATTCACCCCTCCACTTT. Residues: CASGLDSGSYNSPLHF.